This T cell receptor (beta chain) was sequenced for a study of blood T cell repertoires in COVID-19. Study-level background: Researchers got acute and convalescent COVID-19 samples from the United States, Italy and Spain. The analysed material was cDNA or gDNA that came from T cells, B-cell-depleted T cells, or PBMCs.

This clone showed up just a few times. V dropped 2 bases and J dropped 2 bases, with 15 bases sitting between them. Germline V gene sequence: CDR1 MRHNA, CDR2 SNTAGT. The CDR3 spans 16 residues. Under the authors' procedure: Amplification of reference gene primers provided the estimated nucleated cell counts. Assay: immunoSEQ multiplex PCR; the TCRdb copy retains only in-frame clones and omits some. That table is the source of V, J and clone size, and D and trimming were worked out from the DNA. The sample contains tens of thousands of clones, 80% of which appear only once. This chain joins TRBV6-4 and TRBJ1-1; tentative D call: TRBD1 (6 bases). The sample consisted of peripheral blood. The clonotype was recovered from a woman in her 70s with acute or convalescent COVID-19. For the CDR3, the DNA is TGTGCCAGCAGTGACCCGCCGGGACAAGAAAACACTGAAGCTTTCTTT. Encoded protein: CASSDPPGQENTEAFF.